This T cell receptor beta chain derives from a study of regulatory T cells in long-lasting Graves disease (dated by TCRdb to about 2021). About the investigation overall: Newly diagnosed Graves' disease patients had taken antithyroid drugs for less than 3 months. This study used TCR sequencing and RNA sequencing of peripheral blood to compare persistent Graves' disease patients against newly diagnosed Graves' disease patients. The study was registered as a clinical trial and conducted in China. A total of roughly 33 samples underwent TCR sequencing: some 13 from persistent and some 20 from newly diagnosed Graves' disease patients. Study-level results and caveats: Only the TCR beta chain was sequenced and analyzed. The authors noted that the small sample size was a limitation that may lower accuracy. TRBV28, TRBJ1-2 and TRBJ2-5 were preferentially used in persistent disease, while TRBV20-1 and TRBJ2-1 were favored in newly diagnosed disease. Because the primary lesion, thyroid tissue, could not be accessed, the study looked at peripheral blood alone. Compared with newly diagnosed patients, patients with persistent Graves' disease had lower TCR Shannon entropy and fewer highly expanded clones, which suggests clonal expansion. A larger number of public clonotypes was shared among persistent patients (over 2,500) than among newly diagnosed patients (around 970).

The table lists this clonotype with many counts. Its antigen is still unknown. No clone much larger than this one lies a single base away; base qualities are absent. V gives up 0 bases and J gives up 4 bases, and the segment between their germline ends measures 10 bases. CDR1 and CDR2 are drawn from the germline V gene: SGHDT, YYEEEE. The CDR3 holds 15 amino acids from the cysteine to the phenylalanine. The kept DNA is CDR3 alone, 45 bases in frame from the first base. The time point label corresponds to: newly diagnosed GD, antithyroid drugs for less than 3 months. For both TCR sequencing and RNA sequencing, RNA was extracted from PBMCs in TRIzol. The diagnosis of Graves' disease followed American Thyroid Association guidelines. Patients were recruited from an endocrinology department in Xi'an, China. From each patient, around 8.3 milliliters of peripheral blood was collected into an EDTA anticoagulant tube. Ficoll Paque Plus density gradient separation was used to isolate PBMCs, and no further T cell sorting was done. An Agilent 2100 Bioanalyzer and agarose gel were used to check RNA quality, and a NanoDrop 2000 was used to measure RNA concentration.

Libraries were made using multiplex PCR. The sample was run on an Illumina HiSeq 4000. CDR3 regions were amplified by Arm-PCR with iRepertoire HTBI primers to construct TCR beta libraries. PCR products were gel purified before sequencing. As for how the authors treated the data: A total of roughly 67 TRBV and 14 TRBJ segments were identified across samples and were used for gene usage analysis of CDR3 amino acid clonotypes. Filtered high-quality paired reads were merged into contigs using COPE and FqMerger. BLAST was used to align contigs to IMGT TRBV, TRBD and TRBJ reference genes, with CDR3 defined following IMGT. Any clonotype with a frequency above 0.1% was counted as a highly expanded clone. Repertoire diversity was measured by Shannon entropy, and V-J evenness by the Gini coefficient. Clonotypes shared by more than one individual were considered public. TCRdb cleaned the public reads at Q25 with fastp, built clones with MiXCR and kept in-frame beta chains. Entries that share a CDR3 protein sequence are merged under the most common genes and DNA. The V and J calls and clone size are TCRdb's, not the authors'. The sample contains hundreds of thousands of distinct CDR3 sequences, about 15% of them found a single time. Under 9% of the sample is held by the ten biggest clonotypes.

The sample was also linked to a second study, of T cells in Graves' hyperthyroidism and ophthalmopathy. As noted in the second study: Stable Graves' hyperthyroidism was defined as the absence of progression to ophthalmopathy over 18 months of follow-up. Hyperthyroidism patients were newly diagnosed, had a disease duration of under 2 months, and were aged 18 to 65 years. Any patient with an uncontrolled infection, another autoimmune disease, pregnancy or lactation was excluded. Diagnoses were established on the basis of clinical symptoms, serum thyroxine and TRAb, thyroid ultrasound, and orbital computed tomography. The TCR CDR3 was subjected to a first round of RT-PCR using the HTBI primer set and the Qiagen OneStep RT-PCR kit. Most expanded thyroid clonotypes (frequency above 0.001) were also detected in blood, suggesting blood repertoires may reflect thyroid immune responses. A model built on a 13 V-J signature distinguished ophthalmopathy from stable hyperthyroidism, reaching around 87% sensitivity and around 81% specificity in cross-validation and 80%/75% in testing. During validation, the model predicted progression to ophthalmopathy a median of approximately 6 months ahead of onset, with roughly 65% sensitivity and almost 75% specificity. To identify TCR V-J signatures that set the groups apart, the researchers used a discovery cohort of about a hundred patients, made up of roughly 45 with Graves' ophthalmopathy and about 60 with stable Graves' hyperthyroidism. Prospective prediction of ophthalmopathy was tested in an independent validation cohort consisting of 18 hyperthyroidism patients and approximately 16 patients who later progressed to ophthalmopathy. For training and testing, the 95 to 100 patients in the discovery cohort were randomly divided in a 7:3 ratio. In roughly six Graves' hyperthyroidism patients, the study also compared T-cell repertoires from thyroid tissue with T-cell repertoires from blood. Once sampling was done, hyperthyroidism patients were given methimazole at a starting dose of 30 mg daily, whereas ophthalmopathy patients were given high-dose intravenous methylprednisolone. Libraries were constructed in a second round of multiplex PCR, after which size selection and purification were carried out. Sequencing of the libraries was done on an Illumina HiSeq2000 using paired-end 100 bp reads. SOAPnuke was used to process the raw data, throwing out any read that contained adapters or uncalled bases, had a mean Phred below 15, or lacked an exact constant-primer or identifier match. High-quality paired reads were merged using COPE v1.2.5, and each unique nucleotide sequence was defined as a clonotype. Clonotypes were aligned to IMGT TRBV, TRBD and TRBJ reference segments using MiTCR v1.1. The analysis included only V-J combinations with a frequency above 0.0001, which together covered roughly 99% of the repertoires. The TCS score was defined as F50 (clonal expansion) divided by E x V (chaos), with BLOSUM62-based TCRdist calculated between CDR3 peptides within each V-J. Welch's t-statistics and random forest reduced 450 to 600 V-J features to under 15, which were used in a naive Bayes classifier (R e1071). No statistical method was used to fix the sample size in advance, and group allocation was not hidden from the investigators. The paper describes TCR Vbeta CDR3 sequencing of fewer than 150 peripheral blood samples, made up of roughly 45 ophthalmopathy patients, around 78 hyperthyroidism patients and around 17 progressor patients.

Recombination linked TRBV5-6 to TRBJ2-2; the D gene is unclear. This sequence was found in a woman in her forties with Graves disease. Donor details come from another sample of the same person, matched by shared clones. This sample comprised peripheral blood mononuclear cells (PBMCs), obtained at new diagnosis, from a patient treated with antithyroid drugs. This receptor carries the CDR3 CASSLGPWGTGELFF. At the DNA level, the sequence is TGTGCCAGCAGCTTGGGACCCTGGGGCACCGGGGAGCTGTTTTTT.